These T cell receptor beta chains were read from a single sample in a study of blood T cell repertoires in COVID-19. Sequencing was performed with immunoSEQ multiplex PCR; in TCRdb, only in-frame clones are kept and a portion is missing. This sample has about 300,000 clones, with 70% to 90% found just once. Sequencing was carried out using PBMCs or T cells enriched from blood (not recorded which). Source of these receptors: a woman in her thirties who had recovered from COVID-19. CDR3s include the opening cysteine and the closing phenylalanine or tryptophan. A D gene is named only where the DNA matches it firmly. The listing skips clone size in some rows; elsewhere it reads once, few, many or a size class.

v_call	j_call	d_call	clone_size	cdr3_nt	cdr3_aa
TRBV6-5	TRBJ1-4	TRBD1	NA	TGTGCCACTACCGGGACAGGGGCTGAAAAACTGTTTTTT	CATTGTGAEKLFF
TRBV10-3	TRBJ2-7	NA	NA	TGTGCCACCCGACCGGGGAAGACCGCCTACGAGCAGTACTTC	CATRPGKTAYEQYF
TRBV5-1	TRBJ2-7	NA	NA	TGCGCCAGCAGCTTGGTACAGGGCCACTACGAGCAGTACTTC	CASSLVQGHYEQYF
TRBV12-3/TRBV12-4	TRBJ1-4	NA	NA	TGTGCCAGTCGCCGAGATGGTGAAAAACTGTTTTTT	CASRRDGEKLFF
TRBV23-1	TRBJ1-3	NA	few	TGCGCCAGCAGTCAATCTCTCGGAGGAGACTCTGGAAACACCATATATTTT	CASSQSLGGDSGNTIYF
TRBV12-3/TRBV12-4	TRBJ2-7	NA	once	TGTGCCAGCAGTTTTACAGTGCCCTACGAGCAGTACTTC	CASSFTVPYEQYF
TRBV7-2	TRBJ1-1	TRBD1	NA	TGTGCCAGCAGCTGGGGACCCCCGGACAGGGAAACTGAAGCTTTCTTT	CASSWGPPDRETEAFF
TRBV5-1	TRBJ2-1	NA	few	TGCGCCAGCAGCTCCTCCGGGACTGATTACAATGAGCAGTTCTTC	CASSSSGTDYNEQFF
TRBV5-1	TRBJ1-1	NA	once	TGCGCCAGCAGCCCAGCCGGGGGGAACACTGAAGCTTTCTTT	CASSPAGGNTEAFF
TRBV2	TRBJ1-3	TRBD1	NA	TGTGCCAGCAGTGAAACCAGGGGGGGAAACACCATATATTTT	CASSETRGGNTIYF
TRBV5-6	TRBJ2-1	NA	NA	TGTGCCAGCAGCGCCTACAGGGATGTAAATGAGCAGTTCTTC	CASSAYRDVNEQFF
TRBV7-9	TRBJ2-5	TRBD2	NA	TGTGCCAGCAGCCCGACTGGGGGGGTCCAAGAGACCCAGTACTTC	CASSPTGGVQETQYF
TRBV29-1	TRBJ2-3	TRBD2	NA	TGCAGCGATCTCGGGGGGGCCTCAGATACGCAGTATTTT	CSDLGGASDTQYF
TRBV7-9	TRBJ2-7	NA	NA	TGTGCCAGCAGCCCCACCGGTCCCGCCTCCTACGAGCAGTACTTC	CASSPTGPASYEQYF
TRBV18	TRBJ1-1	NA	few	TGTGCCAGCTCACCTGTAGTGAATGAAGCTTTCTTT	CASSPVVNEAFF
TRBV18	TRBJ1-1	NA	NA	TGTGCCAGCTCACCAAGCCGGGACATCGAAGCTTTCTTT	CASSPSRDIEAFF
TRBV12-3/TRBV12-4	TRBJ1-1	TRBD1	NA	TGTGCCACCCTGGACAGGGTGGGCACTGAAGCTTTCTTT	CATLDRVGTEAFF
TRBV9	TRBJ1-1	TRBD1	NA	TGTGCCAGCAGCAAACAGACAGGGTCGGCCACTGAAGCTTTCTTT	CASSKQTGSATEAFF
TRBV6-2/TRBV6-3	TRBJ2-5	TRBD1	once	TGTGCCAGCAGTTGGGACAGGGATAGGGCCCAGTACTTC	CASSWDRDRAQYF
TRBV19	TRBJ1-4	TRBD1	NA	TGTGCCAGTAGTAGGGACAGGAGAAATGAAAAACTGTTTTTT	CASSRDRRNEKLFF
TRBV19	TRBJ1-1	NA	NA	TGTGCCAGTAGTATAGGTGGAGTGAACACTGAAGCTTTCTTT	CASSIGGVNTEAFF
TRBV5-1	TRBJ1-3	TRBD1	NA	TGCGCCAGCAGCTTGGACGGGGGACAGGGGTACGGAAACACCATATATTTT	CASSLDGGQGYGNTIYF
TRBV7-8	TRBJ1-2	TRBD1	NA	TGTGCCAGTCAGACAGGGGGGAGCTATGGCTACACCTTC	CASQTGGSYGYTF
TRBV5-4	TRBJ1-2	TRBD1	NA	TGTGCCAGCAGCAGGACAGGGTTGGATGGCTACACCTTC	CASSRTGLDGYTF
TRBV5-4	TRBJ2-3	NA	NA	TGTGCCAGCAGCGGATTAGTGGGCGTCGGCACAGATACGCAGTATTTT	CASSGLVGVGTDTQYF
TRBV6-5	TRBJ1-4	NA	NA	TGTGCCACCTTGGACCGTCGGGGGGAAAAACTGTTTTTT	CATLDRRGEKLFF
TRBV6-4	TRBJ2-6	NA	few	TGTGCCAGCAGTGACTCAGGGGCTGGGGCCAACGTCCTGACTTTC	CASSDSGAGANVLTF
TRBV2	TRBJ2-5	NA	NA	TGTGCCAGCAATGAAAGGGGGATGAAGACCCAGTACTTC	CASNERGMKTQYF
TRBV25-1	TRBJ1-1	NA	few	TGTGCCAGCAGTGAGCCCGGGACACAGAACACTGAAGCTTTCTTT	CASSEPGTQNTEAFF
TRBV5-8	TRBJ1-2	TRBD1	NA	TGTGCCAGCAGCATCAGAGGAGGCCAGGGGACAGCTAACTATGACTACACCTTC	CASSIRGGQGTANYDYTF
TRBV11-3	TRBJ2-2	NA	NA	TGTGCCAGCAGGACCAGGGGTGACACCGGGGAGCTGTTTTTT	CASRTRGDTGELFF
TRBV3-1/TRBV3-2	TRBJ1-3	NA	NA	TGTGCCAGCAGCCACCCCCCCGTGGGCAGTACTGGAAACACCATATATTTT	CASSHPPVGSTGNTIYF
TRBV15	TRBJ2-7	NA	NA	TGTGCCACCAGCAGAGCTCTGTCCCCCTACGAGCAGTACTTC	CATSRALSPYEQYF
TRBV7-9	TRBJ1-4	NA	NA	TGTGCCAGCAGCTTAGGAGGCAGTCAAGCTAATGAAAAACTGTTTTTT	CASSLGGSQANEKLFF
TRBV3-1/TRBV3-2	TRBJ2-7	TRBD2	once	TGTGCCAGCAGCCCGCGCGCGGGGGAATTCTCCTACGAGCAGTACTTC	CASSPRAGEFSYEQYF
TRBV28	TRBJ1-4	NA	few	TGTGCCAGCAGCTTCTTCAATGAAAAACTGTTTTTT	CASSFFNEKLFF
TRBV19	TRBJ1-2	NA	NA	TGTGCCAGTAGTCCTTTCGACAGGACCAACTATGGCTACACCTTC	CASSPFDRTNYGYTF
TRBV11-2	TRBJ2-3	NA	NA	TGTGCCAGCAGCTTAGATTTAGGCAGGGCGGCAGATACGCAGTATTTT	CASSLDLGRAADTQYF
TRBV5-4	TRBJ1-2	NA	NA	TGTGCCAGCAGCTTATCGACAGCTAGGGACTATGGCTACACCTTC	CASSLSTARDYGYTF
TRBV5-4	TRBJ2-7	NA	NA	TGTGCCAGCAGCTCCCGGGGGGCGGGGGCCTACGAGCAGTACTTC	CASSSRGAGAYEQYF
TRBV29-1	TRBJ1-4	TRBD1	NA	TGCAGCGTAAGACCGGTGGGACAGGGTCGTGAAAAACTGTTTTTT	CSVRPVGQGREKLFF
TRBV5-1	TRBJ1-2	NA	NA	TGCGCCAGCAGCTTGGTGGGGGGTACGAACTATGGCTACACCTTC	CASSLVGGTNYGYTF
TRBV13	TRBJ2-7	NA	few	TGTGCCAGCAGCTTCGGGGACATGAGGTACGAGCAGTACTTC	CASSFGDMRYEQYF
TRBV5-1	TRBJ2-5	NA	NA	TGCGCCAGCAAGGCAGACCCCTCGGGAGAGACCCAGTACTTC	CASKADPSGETQYF
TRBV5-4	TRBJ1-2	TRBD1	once	TGTGCCAGCAGCCCGTCGGACAGGGGGCATAACTATGGCTACACCTTC	CASSPSDRGHNYGYTF
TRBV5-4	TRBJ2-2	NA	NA	TGTGCCAGCAGCTTGGTCGGGGGGCAGAGCACCGGGGAGCTGTTTTTT	CASSLVGGQSTGELFF
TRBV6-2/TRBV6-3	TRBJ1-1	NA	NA	TGTGCCAGCAGTTACCACGGTCTGAGACAGTCTATTGAAGCTTTCTTT	CASSYHGLRQSIEAFF
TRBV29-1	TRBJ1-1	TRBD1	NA	TGCAGCGTTGTAGACAGGGGGCTACGGAACACTGAAGCTTTCTTT	CSVVDRGLRNTEAFF
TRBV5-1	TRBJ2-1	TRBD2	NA	TGCGCCAGCAGCTTCCCCTTAGCGGGGGGGCGTAATGAGCAGTTCTTC	CASSFPLAGGRNEQFF
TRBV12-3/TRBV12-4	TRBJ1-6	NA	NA	TGTGCCAGCAGTTTAAACGGTGATTCACCCCTCCACTTT	CASSLNGDSPLHF
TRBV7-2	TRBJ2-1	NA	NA	TGTGCCAGCAGCTCCAGCCAGGGAGGTGAGCAGTTCTTC	CASSSSQGGEQFF
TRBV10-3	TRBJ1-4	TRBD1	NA	TGTGCCATTCGCAGGCCAGGGGGTGAAAAACTGTTTTTT	CAIRRPGGEKLFF
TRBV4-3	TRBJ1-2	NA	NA	TGCGCCAGCAGCCAAGACAGGTTTGGCTATGGCTACACCTTC	CASSQDRFGYGYTF
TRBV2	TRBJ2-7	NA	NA	TGTGCCAGCAGGACGCAAGTTTGGCGGGCCGGGGACGAGCAGTACTTC	CASRTQVWRAGDEQYF
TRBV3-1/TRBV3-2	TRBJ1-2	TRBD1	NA	TGTGCCAGCAGCCAAGCAGGGGGCTATGGCTACACCTTC	CASSQAGGYGYTF